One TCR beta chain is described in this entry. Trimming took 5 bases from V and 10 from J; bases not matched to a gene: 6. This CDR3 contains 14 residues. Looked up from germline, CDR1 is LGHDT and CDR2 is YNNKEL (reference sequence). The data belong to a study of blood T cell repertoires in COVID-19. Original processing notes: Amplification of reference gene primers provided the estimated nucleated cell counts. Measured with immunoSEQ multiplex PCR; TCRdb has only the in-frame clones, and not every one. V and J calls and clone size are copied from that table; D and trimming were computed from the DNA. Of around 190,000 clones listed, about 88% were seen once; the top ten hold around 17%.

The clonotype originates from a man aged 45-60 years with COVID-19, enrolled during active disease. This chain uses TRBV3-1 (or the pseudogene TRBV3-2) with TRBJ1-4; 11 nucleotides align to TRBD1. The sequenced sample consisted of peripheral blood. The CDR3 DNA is TGTGCCAGCAGCTCGTGGACAGGGGGCAGAAAACTGTTTTTT. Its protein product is CASSSWTGGRKLFF.